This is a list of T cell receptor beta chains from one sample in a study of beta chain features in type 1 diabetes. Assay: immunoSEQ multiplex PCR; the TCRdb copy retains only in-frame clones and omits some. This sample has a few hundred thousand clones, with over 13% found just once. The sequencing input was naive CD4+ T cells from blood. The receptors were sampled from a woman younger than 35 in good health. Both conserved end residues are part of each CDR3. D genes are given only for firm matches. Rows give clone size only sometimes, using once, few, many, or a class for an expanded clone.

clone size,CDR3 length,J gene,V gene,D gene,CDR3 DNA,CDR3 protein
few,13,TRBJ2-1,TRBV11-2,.,TGTGCCAGCAGCTTAGCCCCTCACAATGAGCAGTTCTTC,CASSLAPHNEQFF
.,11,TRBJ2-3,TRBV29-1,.,TGCAGCGTTCTTCTCACAGATACGCAGTATTTT,CSVLLTDTQYF
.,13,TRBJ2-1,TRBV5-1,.,TGCGCCAGCAGCTTGAGAGCCCCAAATGAGCAGTTCTTC,CASSLRAPNEQFF
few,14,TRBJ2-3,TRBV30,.,TGTGCCTGGAGTGTCAGGGCTAGCACAGATACGCAGTATTTT,CAWSVRASTDTQYF
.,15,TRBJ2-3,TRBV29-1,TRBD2,TGCAGCGGCATTTTAAGGCGGGAGGCGCCAGATACGCAGTATTTT,CSGILRREAPDTQYF
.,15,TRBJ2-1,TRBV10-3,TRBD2,TGTGCCATCAGTAATAGCGGGAGGGCCGGGAATGAGCAGTTCTTC,CAISNSGRAGNEQFF
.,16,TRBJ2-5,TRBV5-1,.,TGCGCCAGCAGCTCTGGGGCCGCTACGTTTTCAGAGACCCAGTACTTC,CASSSGAATFSETQYF
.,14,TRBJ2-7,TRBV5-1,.,TGCGCCAGCGCCCCCGGGACTTCATCCTACGAGCAGTACTTC,CASAPGTSSYEQYF
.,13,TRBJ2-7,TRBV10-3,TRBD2,TGTGCCACCGAAACTAGCGGCCGCTACGAGCAGTACTTC,CATETSGRYEQYF
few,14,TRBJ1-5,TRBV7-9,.,TGTGCCAGCAGCTTAGTTGGCAACAATCAGCCCCAGCATTTT,CASSLVGNNQPQHF
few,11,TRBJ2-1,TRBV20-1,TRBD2,TGCTCGGGGGGCTCCTACAATGAGCAGTTCTTC,CSGGSYNEQFF
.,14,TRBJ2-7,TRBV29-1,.,TGCAGCGTTGGACCGGGACTTCGTCTATCCGAGCAGTACTTC,CSVGPGLRLSEQYF
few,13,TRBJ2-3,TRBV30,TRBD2,TGTGCCTCCTCCAGCGGGGCACTGGGTACGCAGTATTTT,CASSSGALGTQYF
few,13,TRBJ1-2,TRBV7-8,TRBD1,TGTGCCAGCAGCTCCCGGACAGGGGATGGCTACACCTTC,CASSSRTGDGYTF
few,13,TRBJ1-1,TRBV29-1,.,TGCAGCGTTGTCGGGGTCAGTCGTACTGAAGCTTTCTTT,CSVVGVSRTEAFF
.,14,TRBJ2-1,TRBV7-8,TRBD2,TGTGCCAGCAGGCAACTAGCGGGTGTCAATGAGCAGTTCTTC,CASRQLAGVNEQFF
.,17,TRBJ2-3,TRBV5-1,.,TGCGCCAGCAGCTCATGGGACTTTAGCGGTATCACAGATACGCAGTATTTT,CASSSWDFSGITDTQYF
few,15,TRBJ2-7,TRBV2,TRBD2,TGTGCCAGCAGTGGGGAGGGGCCGGAGGCCTACGAGCAGTACTTC,CASSGEGPEAYEQYF
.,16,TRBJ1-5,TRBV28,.,TGTGCCAGCAGTTTGGAGAATACCCATAGCAATCAGCCCCAGCATTTT,CASSLENTHSNQPQHF
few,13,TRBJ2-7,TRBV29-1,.,TGCAGCGTTCGGGAGATGATTTCCTACGAGCAGTACTTC,CSVREMISYEQYF
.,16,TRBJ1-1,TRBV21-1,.,TGTGCCAGCAGCAAACTTGGAAGGGGTTGGAACACTGAAGCTTTCTTT,CASSKLGRGWNTEAFF
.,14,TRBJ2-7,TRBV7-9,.,TGTGCCAGCAGCTCCCTACAGGACTCCTACGAGCAGTACTTC,CASSSLQDSYEQYF
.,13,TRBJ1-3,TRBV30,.,TGTGCCTGGAGCCGGGGATCTGGAAACACCATATATTTT,CAWSRGSGNTIYF
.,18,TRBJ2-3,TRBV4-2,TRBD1,TGTGCCAGCAGCCAAGATCCTCCGGGACAGAAAATTACAGATACGCAGTATTTT,CASSQDPPGQKITDTQYF
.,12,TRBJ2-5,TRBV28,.,TGTGCCAGCAGCCAGGGCCGAGAGACCCAGTACTTC,CASSQGRETQYF
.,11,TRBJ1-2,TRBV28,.,TGTGCCAGCAGTTCCCGCTATGGCTACACCTTC,CASSSRYGYTF
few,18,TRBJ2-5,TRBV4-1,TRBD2,TGCGCCAGCAGCATTGGACTAGCGGGAGATAAGACCAAGAAGACCCAGTACTTC,CASSIGLAGDKTKKTQYF
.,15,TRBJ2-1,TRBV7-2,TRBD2,TGTGCCAGCAGACAACTAGCGGGAGGAATCAATGAGCAGTTCTTC,CASRQLAGGINEQFF
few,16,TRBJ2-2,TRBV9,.,TGTGCCAGCAGCGTAGGACTAGGGAAGAACACCGGGGAGCTGTTTTTT,CASSVGLGKNTGELFF
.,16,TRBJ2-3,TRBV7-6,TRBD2,TGTGCCAGCAGCTTAGAACTAGCGGGAGGCACAGATACGCAGTATTTT,CASSLELAGGTDTQYF
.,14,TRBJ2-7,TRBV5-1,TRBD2,TGCGCCAGCAGCTTGGGGCCAGAACTAGCGGAACCGGGGTTC,CASSLGPELAEPGF
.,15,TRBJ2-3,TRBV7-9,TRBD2,TGTGCCAGCAGCGTGGGACTAGCGGGCACAGATACGCAGTATTTT,CASSVGLAGTDTQYF
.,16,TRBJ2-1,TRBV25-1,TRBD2,TGTGCCAGCAGTGAATTGGGCGGGAGGGCCAATAATGAGCAGTTCTTC,CASSELGGRANNEQFF
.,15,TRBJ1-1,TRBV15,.,TGTGCCACCAGCATCGGGGGGGGGCGGAACACTGAAGCTTTCTTT,CATSIGGGRNTEAFF
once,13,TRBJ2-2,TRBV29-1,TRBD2,TGCAGCGTTGGTACTAGCGAGGGGGGGGAGCTGTTTTTT,CSVGTSEGGELFF
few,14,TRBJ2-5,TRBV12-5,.,TGTGCTAGTGGTCCACCTGACGACTCGGAGACCCAGTACTTC,CASGPPDDSETQYF
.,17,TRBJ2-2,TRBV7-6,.,TGTGCCAGCAGCTTAGCGTGGGGCAGGGCGAACACCGGGGAGCTGTTTTTT,CASSLAWGRANTGELFF
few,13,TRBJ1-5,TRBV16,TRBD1,TGTGCCAGCGGGGGACAGATCAATCAGCCCCAGCATTTT,CASGGQINQPQHF
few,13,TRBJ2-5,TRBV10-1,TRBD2,TGCGCCAGCAGGAGCGGGAGGGGAGAGACCCAGTACTTC,CASRSGRGETQYF
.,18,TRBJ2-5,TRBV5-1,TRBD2,TGCGCCAGCAGCGTGGGACTAGCGGGAGGTAGGATCGGGGAGACCCAGTACTTC,CASSVGLAGGRIGETQYF
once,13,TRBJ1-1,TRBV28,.,TGTGCCAGCAGTTTCCCCCCGGGCACTGAAGCTTTCTTT,CASSFPPGTEAFF
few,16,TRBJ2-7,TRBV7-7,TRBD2,TGTGCCAGCAGCCCGGTCGGGCAAACTAGCGGAGACGAGCAGTACTTC,CASSPVGQTSGDEQYF
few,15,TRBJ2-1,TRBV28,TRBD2,TGTGCCAGCAGTGAACTAGCGACTATTTACAATGAGCAGTTCTTC,CASSELATIYNEQFF
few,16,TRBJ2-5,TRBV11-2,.,TGTGCCAGCAGCTGGGGCAGGGGTTGGATTGAAGAGACCCAGTACTTC,CASSWGRGWIEETQYF
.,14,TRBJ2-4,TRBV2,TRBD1,TGTGCCAGCAGTGTCCGGGACAGGGGGGACATTCAGTACTTC,CASSVRDRGDIQYF
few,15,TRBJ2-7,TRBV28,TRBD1,TGTGCCAGCAGTTTAGTCGGACAGGGGGCGTACGAGCAGTACTTC,CASSLVGQGAYEQYF
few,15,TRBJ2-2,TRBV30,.,TGTGCCTGGAGTGTAGGGACTGCCTTGTCCGGGGAGCTGTTTTTT,CAWSVGTALSGELFF
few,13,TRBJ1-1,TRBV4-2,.,TGTGCCAGCAGCCAAGATCGAGAGGGCTCAGCTTTCTTT,CASSQDREGSAFF
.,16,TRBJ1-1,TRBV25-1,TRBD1,TGTGCCAGCAGTCCCCAAACCTGGACAGGGGGCACTGAAGCTTTCTTT,CASSPQTWTGGTEAFF
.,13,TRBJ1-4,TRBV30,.,TGTGCCTGGAGTCGGCAAGGGGGTGAAAAACTGTTTTTT,CAWSRQGGEKLFF
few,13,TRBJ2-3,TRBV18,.,TGTGCCAGCTCATCCGGGAGTTTGGATACGCAGTATTTT,CASSSGSLDTQYF
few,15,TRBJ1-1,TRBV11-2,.,TGTGCCAGCAGACCTACGGGAATTCGGGCCACTGAAGCTTTCTTT,CASRPTGIRATEAFF
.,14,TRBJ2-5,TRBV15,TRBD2,TGTGCCACCAGCAGAGATGATAGCGGGGAGACCCAGTACTTC,CATSRDDSGETQYF
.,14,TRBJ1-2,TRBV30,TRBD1,TGTGCCTGGAGTGCGGACAGGGTGAACTATGGCTACACCTTC,CAWSADRVNYGYTF
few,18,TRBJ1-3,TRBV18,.,TGTGCCAGCTCACCAGATCTTCGGACGACAGAGGGGGAAAACACCATATATTTT,CASSPDLRTTEGENTIYF
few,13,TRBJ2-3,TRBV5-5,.,TGTGCCAGCAGCTTCCGGGGTGAAGATACGCAGTATTTT,CASSFRGEDTQYF